These 24 T cell receptor beta chains originate from one sample sequenced in a study of OX40 agonist ivuxolimab in advanced cancers. Measured with immunoSEQ multiplex PCR; TCRdb has only the in-frame clones, and not every one. Here the sample spans about 67,000 clones, roughly 87% being singletons. The material was CD4+ or CD8+ T cells sorted from blood, obtained in a trial of the OX40 agonist ivuxolimab. The receptors derive from an adult with an advanced solid tumor such as melanoma, head and neck, liver or kidney cancer.

This chain links TRBV5-1 with TRBJ2-5; D might be TRBD1 (5 bases). The CDR3 totals 16 residues. CDR1 and CDR2 from the germline V gene are SGHRS and YFSETQ. Trimming took off 0 bases at V and 4 bases at J, with 16 bases between the two ends. The DNA for the CDR3 is TGCGCCAGCAGCTTGGTAGGAATCAGGGCAGCAGAGACCCAGTACTTC. Its protein product is CASSLVGIRAAETQYF.

The chain links TRBV6-1 to TRBJ2-6; the D gene is possibly TRBD2 (6 bases). The length of the CDR3 is 15 residues. Germline lookup yields CDR1 MNHNS and CDR2 SASEGT. Trimming left V 8 bases short and J 1 base short, with 12 bases between. The CDR3 loop reads CASAEGRSGANVLTF. The CDR3 DNA follows: TGTGCCAGCGCGGAGGGTCGGTCTGGGGCCAACGTCCTGACTTTC.

This clone was observed a handful of times. The rearrangement links TRBV7-8 to TRBJ2-7, with 11 bases that match TRBD1. This CDR3 comprises 15 residues. The trim removed 1 base at V and 4 bases at J, leaving 3 bases unmatched. Germline CDR1 SGHVS, CDR2 FQNEAQ. The CDR3 bases are TGTGCCAGCAGCTTAGGGACAGGGGGCGCTTACGAGCAGTACGTC. As protein: CASSLGTGGAYEQYV.

This clone occurred many times. V gene TRBV6-6 combines with J gene TRBJ2-7; possibly TRBD2 for D (6 bases). There are 14 residues in the CDR3. The germline V and J ends were trimmed by 4 bases and 6 bases, with 16 bases remaining between them. In germline, CDR1 is MNHNY, CDR2 SVGAGI (reference sequence). The DNA of the CDR3 is TGTGCCAGCAGTTCGGGGACTTCCTCCCCCGAGCAGTACGTC. It encodes CASSSGTSSPEQYV.

This rearrangement joins TRBV12-5 to TRBJ2-1; possible D gene TRBD2, 5 bases. Looked up from germline, CDR1 is LGHNT and CDR2 is FRNRAP. The V gene lost 7 bases and the J gene lost 9 bases, with 13 bases spanning the gap. The CDR3 consists of 12 residues. In DNA form, the CDR3 reads TGTGCTAGTGAAAGTTTCCGGGGTGAGCAGTTCTTC. As protein: CASESFRGEQFF.

J is TRBJ1-1 and V is TRBV5-1; D is perhaps TRBD1 (5 bases). Germline values: CDR1 SGHRS, CDR2 YFSETQ. The CDR3 loop spans 15 amino acids. V shed 1 base and J shed 3 bases, with 13 bases lying between them. The CDR3 loop is CASSLRAGRDTEAFF. The DNA of the CDR3 is TGCGCCAGCAGCTTGAGGGCAGGGAGGGACACTGAAGCTTTCTTT.

The V and J genes are TRBV28 and TRBJ1-5; D is perhaps TRBD1 (6 bases). V gave up 6 bases and J gave up 2 bases, with 11 bases separating them. The CDR3 sequence is 14 residues long. Germline V gene sequence: CDR1 MDHEN, CDR2 SYDVKM. CDR3: CASRSPGGNQPQHF. The CDR3 nucleotides read TGTGCCAGCAGAAGCCCAGGGGGCAATCAGCCCCAGCATTTT.

The sample holds one count of this clone. The rearrangement joins TRBV2 to TRBJ2-7; TRBD2 is a possible D gene (6 bases). This CDR3 has 14 residues. Germline lookup yields CDR1 SNHLY and CDR2 FYNNEI. Deletions cut 4 bases from V and 1 base from J, with 11 bases between. CDR3 residues: CASSGSGVSYEQYV. Written as DNA, the CDR3 is TGTGCCAGCAGTGGGTCGGGGGTATCCTACGAGCAGTACGTC.

The genes are TRBV7-8 and TRBJ2-6; D is unresolved. This CDR3 has 14 residues. The germline CDR1 and CDR2 sequences are SGHVS and FQNEAQ. The V gene lost 9 bases and the J gene lost 0 bases, with 9 bases spanning the gap. In DNA, the CDR3 is TGTGCCAGTGCCCCGTACTCTGGGGCCAACGTCCTGACTTTC. Translating it yields CASAPYSGANVLTF.

This rearrangement joins TRBV18 to TRBJ2-5; 7 bases are a match to TRBD2. V lost 5 bases to trimming and J lost 0 bases; unmatched junction nucleotides: 9. Germline assignment: CDR1 KGHSH and CDR2 LQKENI. The CDR3 length is 16 residues. The chain's CDR3 is CASSTRTSLYQETQYF. The CDR3 DNA is TGTGCCAGCTCAACCCGGACTAGTCTGTACCAAGAGACCCAGTACTTC.

This chain uses TRBV7-3 with TRBJ2-7, with D perhaps matching TRBD1 (6 bases). The CDR3 spans 13 residues. Per the germline V gene, CDR1 is SGHTA and CDR2 is FQGTGA. Trimming removed 3 bases from V and 5 bases from J, with 11 bases in between. The CDR3: CASSFQGSHEQYF. CDR3 in DNA: TGTGCCAGCAGCTTCCAGGGGAGCCACGAGCAGTACTTC.

This chain connects TRBV7-7 to TRBJ2-5; no clear D. The end of the DNA aligns better with TRBJ2-7, so the J call may be wrong. The CDR3 loop spans 13 amino acids. Germline V gives CDR1 SSHAT, CDR2 FNYEAQ (reference sequence). CDR3 sequence reads: CASSFAISYEQYF. The CDR3 region has the DNA TGTGCCAGCAGCTTTGCTATCTCCTACGAGCAGTACTTC.

This chain uses TRBV9 with TRBJ1-3; no clear D. Germline CDR1 and CDR2: SGDLS and YYNGEE. Trimming shortened V by 4 bases and J by 0 bases, and 11 bases separated the two germline ends. This CDR3 has 15 amino acids. CDR3 protein: CASSSRQSSGNTIYF. The CDR3 DNA follows: TGTGCCAGCAGCTCCCGGCAGAGCTCTGGAAACACCATATATTTT.

The chain uses TRBV4-1 and TRBJ2-3; 13 nucleotides match TRBD2. Germline loops: CDR1 MGHRA, CDR2 YSYEKL. V shed 0 bases, J shed 1 base, and the junction held 7 bases outside the gene matches. The CDR3 length is 19 residues. The chain's CDR3 is CASSQDTVTSGGGTDTQYF. CDR3 DNA: TGCGCCAGCAGCCAAGATACGGTTACTAGCGGGGGGGGCACAGATACGCAGTATTTT.

The CDR3 DNA follows: TGTGCCACCAGCCTCGGGGGGGCGGCAACAGATACGCAGTATTTT. Protein sequence: CATSLGGAATDTQYF. The rearrangement links TRBV15 to TRBJ2-3; TRBD2 matches at 8 bases. Unmatched junction bases numbered 7, after V lost 5 bases and J lost 3 bases. Germline assignment: CDR1 LNHNV and CDR2 YYDKDF (reference sequence). The CDR3 has 15 residues.

This clone was counted a single time. The rearrangement uses TRBV7-9 and TRBJ2-1; 9 nucleotides line up with TRBD2. CDR1 is SEHNR, CDR2 FQNEAQ, per germline (reference sequence). The J segment lost 5 bases and the V segment lost 5 bases, leaving 4 bases of the junction unmatched. The CDR3 loop spans 14 amino acids. The CDR3 here is CASSPSGANNEQFF. The CDR3 region has the DNA TGTGCCAGCAGCCCTAGCGGGGCGAACAATGAGCAGTTCTTC.

The V and J genes are TRBV6-1 and TRBJ2-7; D may be TRBD2 (6 bases). The CDR3 is 15 amino acids. Germline V gene sequence: CDR1 MNHNS, CDR2 SASEGT. V was cut by 0 bases and J by 4 bases, with 13 bases left in between. CDR3 DNA sequence: TGTGCCAGCAGTGAAGCGGAGGGCGTGCGATACGAGCAGTACTTC. The encoded protein is CASSEAEGVRYEQYF.

This chain connects TRBV7-3 to TRBJ2-1; D gene ambiguous. Trimming stripped 4 bases from V and 5 bases from J, with 9 bases between. The CDR3 has 13 residues. CDR1 is SGHTA, CDR2 FQGTGA, per germline. CDR3 loop: CASSSSRDNEQFF. The DNA of the CDR3 is TGTGCCAGCAGCTCAAGCCGGGACAATGAGCAGTTCTTC.

This chain uses TRBV28 with TRBJ2-7; D might be TRBD2 (6 bases). Deletions cut 7 bases from V and 2 bases from J, with 18 bases between. Per germline, CDR1 MDHEN and CDR2 SYDVKM. This CDR3 has 15 amino acids. The DNA of the CDR3 is TGTGCCAGCACCACCGGGGGTGAGGGGACCTACGAGCAGTACTTC. Residues: CASTTGGEGTYEQYF.

The chain couples TRBV27 to TRBJ1-5; 10 bases map to TRBD1. The CDR3 consists of 16 residues. Germline V gene data show CDR1 as MNHEY and CDR2 as SMNVEV (reference sequence). The junction had 6 bases not matched to a gene; V was cut back by 2 bases and J by 5 bases. CDR3 sequence reads: CASSLGTGEVHQPQHF. As DNA, the CDR3 is TGTGCCAGCAGTTTAGGGACAGGGGAAGTCCATCAGCCCCAGCATTTT.

The gene calls are TRBV29-1 and TRBJ2-1; the match to TRBD2 covers 10 bases. J gave up 4 bases and V 5 bases, and 2 bases lay outside the gene matches. The CDR3 extends over 13 amino acids. From germline, CDR1 is SQVTM and CDR2 ANQGSEA. This chain's CDR3 is CSVLAGGYNEQFF. The CDR3 nucleotides read TGCAGCGTTTTAGCGGGGGGTTACAATGAGCAGTTCTTC.

This clone showed up just once. The chain uses TRBV28 and TRBJ1-2; tentative D call: TRBD1 (5 bases). Per the germline V gene, CDR1 is MDHEN and CDR2 is SYDVKM. The germline V and J ends were trimmed by 5 bases and 4 bases, with 20 bases remaining between them. The CDR3 covers 16 residues. The CDR3 region has the DNA TGTGCCAGCAGTCCCCAAGACAGTAGCCCTGTCTATGGCTACACCTTC. Its protein is CASSPQDSSPVYGYTF.

The chain links TRBV27 to TRBJ2-1; 8 bases align to TRBD2. V trimming: 3 bases; J trimming: 10 bases; junction bases outside the gene matches: 14. CDR3 size: 16 residues. The germline CDR1 and CDR2 sequences are MNHEY and SMNVEV (reference sequence). CDR3 in amino acids: CASSFLTSGDGGEQFF. CDR3 DNA sequence: TGTGCCAGCAGTTTCCTCACTAGCGGAGACGGAGGGGAGCAGTTCTTC.

The chain carries TRBV18 and TRBJ1-1, with no clear D. This CDR3 has 13 amino acids. Trimming removed 6 bases at V and 1 base at J, with 9 bases between. Per germline, CDR1 KGHSH and CDR2 LQKENI. The CDR3 spells CASSQTRNTEAFF. The DNA for the CDR3 is TGTGCCAGCTCGCAGACAAGGAACACTGAAGCTTTCTTT.